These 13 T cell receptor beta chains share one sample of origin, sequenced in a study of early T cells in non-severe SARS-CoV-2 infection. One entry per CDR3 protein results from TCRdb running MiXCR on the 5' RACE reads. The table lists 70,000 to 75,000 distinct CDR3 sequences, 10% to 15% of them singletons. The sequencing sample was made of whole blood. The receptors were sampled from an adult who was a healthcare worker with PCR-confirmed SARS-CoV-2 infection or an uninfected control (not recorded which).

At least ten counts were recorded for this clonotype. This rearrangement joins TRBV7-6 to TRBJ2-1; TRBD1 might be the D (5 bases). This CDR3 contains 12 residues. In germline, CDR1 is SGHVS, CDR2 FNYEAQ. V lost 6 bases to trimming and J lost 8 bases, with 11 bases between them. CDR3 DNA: TGTGCCAGCAGAGACAGTGGGGATGAGCAGTTCTTC. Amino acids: CASRDSGDEQFF.

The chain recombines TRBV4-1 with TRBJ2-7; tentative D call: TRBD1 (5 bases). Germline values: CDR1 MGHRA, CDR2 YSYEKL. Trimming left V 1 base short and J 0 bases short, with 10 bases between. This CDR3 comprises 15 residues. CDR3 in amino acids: CASSQGTGFSYEQYF. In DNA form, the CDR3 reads TGCGCCAGCAGCCAAGGCACAGGCTTCTCCTACGAGCAGTACTTC.

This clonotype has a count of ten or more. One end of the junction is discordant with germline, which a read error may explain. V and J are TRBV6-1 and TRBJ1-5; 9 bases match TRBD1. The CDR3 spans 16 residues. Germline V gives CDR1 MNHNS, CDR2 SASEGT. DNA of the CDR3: TGTGCCAGCAGTGAAGACAGGGGGCTTTTCAATCAGCCCCAACATTTT. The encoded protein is CASSEDRGLFNQPQHF.

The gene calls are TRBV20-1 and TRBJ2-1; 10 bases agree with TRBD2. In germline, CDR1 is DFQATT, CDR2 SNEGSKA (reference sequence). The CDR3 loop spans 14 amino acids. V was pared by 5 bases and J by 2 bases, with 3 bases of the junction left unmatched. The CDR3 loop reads CSAPGTSAYNEQFF. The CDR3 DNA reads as TGCAGTGCTCCCGGGACTAGCGCCTACAATGAGCAGTTCTTC.

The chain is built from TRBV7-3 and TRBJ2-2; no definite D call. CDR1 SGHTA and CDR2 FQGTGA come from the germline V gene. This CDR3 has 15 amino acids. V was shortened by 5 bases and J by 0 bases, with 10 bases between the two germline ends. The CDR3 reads CASSPTHANTGELFF. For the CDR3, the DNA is TGTGCCAGCAGCCCGACCCACGCGAACACCGGGGAGCTGTTTTTT. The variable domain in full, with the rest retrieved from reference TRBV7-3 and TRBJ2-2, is GAGVSQTPSNKVTEKGKYVELRCDPISGHTALYWYRQSLGQGPEFLIYFQGTGAADDSGLPNDRFFAVRPEGSVSTLKIQRTERGDSAVYLCASSPTHANTGELFFGEGSRLTVL.

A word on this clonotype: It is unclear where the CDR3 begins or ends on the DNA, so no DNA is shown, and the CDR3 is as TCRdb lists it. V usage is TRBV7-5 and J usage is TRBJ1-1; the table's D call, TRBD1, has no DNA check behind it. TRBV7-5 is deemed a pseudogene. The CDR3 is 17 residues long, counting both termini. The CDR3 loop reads CISVSEAWGNMNTEAFF.

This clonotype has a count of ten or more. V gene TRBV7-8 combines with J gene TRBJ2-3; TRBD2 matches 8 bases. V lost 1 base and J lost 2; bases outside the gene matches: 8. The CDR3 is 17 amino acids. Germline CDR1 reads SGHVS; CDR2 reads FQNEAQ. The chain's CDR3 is CASSLGASGLITDTQYF. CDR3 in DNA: TGTGCCAGCAGCTTAGGGGCTAGCGGGCTGATCACAGATACGCAGTATTTT.

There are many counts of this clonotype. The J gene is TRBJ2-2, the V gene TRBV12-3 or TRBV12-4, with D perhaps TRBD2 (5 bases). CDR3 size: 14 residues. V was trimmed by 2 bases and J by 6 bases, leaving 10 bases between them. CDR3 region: CASSLPGIPGELFF. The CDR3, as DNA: TGTGCCAGCAGTTTACCGGGGATTCCCGGGGAGCTGTTTTTT.

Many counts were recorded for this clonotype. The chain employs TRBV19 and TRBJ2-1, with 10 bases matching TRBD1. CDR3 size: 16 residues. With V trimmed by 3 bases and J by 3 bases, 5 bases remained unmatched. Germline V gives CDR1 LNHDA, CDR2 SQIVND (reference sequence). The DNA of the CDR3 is TGTGCCAGTAGTATCGACAGGGGGCTTTTCTACAATGAGCAGTTCTTC. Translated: CASSIDRGLFYNEQFF.

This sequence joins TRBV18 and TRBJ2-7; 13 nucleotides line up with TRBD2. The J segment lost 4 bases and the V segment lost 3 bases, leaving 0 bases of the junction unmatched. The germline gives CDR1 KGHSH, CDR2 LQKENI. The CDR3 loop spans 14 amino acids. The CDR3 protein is CASSPGLAGYEQYF. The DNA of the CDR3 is TGTGCCAGCTCACCGGGACTAGCGGGGTACGAGCAGTACTTC.

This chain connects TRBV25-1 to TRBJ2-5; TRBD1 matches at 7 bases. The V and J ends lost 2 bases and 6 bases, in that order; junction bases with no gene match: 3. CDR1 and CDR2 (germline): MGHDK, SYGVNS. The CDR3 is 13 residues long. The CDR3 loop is CASSEAGGQTQYF. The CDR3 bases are TGTGCCAGCAGTGAAGCAGGGGGACAGACCCAGTACTTC.

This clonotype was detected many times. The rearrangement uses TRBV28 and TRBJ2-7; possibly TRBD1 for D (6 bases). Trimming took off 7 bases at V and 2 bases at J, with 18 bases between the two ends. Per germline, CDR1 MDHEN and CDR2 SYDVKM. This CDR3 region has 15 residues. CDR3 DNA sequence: TGTGCCAGCACCCTACCGGGACATCTTACCTACGAGCAGTACTTC. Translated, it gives CASTLPGHLTYEQYF.

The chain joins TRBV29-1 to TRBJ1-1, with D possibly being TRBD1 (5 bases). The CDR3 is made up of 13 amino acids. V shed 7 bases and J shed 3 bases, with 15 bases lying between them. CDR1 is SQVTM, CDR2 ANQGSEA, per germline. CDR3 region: CSALKSGDTEAFF. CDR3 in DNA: TGCAGCGCCCTGAAATCGGGGGACACTGAAGCTTTCTTT. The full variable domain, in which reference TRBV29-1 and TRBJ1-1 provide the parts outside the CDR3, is SAVISQKPSRDICQRGTSLTIQCQVDSQVTMMFWYRQQPGQSLTLIATANQGSEATYESGFVIDKFPISRPNLTFSTLTVSNMSPEDSSIYLCSALKSGDTEAFFGQGTRLTVV.